Listed here is a single TCR beta chain. It lacks a known antigen. No base quality information exists; no much larger clone differs at one position. Genomic DNA was extracted using the QIAamp DNA Blood Mini Kit and was submitted for immunoSEQ repertoire analysis. Using a standard quantity of genomic DNA template, multiplex PCR was run to amplify the CDR3 regions. An Illumina platform was used to sequence the PCR products. Under the source paper's analysis protocol: Sequences were aligned to a reference, with V, D and J gene definitions taken from IMGT. A nearest-neighbor clustering algorithm merged closely related sequences to remove PCR and sequencing errors. V, D and J usage was examined in productive unique and total sequences using ImmunoSEQ Analyzer tools along with R version 3.6.1. The clones in this table, taken by TCRdb from immuneACCESS, are in-frame only. Not every clone is retained; where verified, under half of the shortfall comes from an unresolved V gene, and the cause of the rest is unknown. V and J calls plus clone size are reproduced from that table; the DNA served to infer D and trimming. This sample is represented by around 3,500 clones; approximately 91% of them were singletons. The ten largest clones take up around 13% of the sample.

These data belong to a study of immunodeficiency (dated by TCRdb to about 2019). With respect to the entire study: The repertoires were analyzed to search for VDJ recombination defects and oligoclonality.

From the cysteine up to the phenylalanine, the CDR3 has a length of 14 residues. Only the CDR3 portion is preserved as DNA: 42 bases, with reading frame beginning at the first base. Trimming removed 3 bases from V and 4 bases from J, leaving 7 bases between the germline ends. In the germline V gene, CDR1 corresponds to WSHSY and CDR2 to SAAADI. Before TCR sequencing, CD3+CD8+ T cells were sorted out of fresh PBMCs. Study-level results and caveats: Restricted TRB V-J pairing and lower productive entropy were observed in patient CD8+ T cells compared with control CD8+ T cells. In entropy comparisons, n=3 (open circles) was shown for patients versus healthy controls, and a thymic development effect was only suggested as possible. Severe oligoclonality, as judged by top-100 and total clonotype frequencies, was observed in patient CD8+ T cells but not in patient CD4+ T cells.

The sequence joins TRBV10-2 to TRBJ1-6, with the identity of the D gene unclear. The TCR sequence derives from a human donor in good health. Specimen: CD8+ T cells from blood. The sequenced DNA is TGCGCCAGCAGTGATCAGGATTATAATTCACCCCTCCACTTT. It codes for CASSDQDYNSPLHF.